These 6 T cell receptor beta chains were all obtained from the same sample, sequenced in a study of tissue T cells after allogeneic stem cell transplantation (dated by TCRdb to 2022 to 2024). Interpreted using the paper, the time point label stands for: recipient (host-origin) PBMCs collected before allo-HCT. Receptors were amplified or captured by the immunoSEQ multiplex PCR assay. Drawn from immuneACCESS, this table holds only the in-frame rearrangements with V and J called that TCRdb kept. Clones are partly lost; checked studies trace under half to an unresolved V gene and leave the rest unexplained. A total of approximately 45,000 clones appear in this sample, just under 95% of them only once. In total, the top ten clones hold over 3% of the sample. This sample comprised blood, obtained before transplantation. The receptors stem from a woman aged 35-75 years who later had graft-versus-host disease after an allogeneic stem cell transplant.

This chain connects TRBV7-9 to TRBJ1-2; D remains unclear. V lost 3 bases and J 4 bases, leaving 9 bases between the germline ends. Looked up from germline, CDR1 is SEHNR and CDR2 is FQNEAQ (reference sequence). The CDR3 spans 13 residues. CDR3 amino acids: CASSFDAGYGYTF. In DNA, the CDR3 is TGTGCCAGCAGCTTTGACGCGGGCTATGGCTACACCTTC.

The rearrangement uses TRBV7-3 and TRBJ2-3; D call uncertain. The V gene's germline CDR1 is SGHTA and CDR2 FQGTGA. V dropped 4 bases and J dropped 5 bases, with 13 bases sitting between them. The CDR3 runs to 14 residues. The CDR3 DNA reads TGTGCCAGCAGCTCGTCCCCGGAAGGAGATACGCAGTATTTT. The encoded protein is CASSSSPEGDTQYF.

The rearrangement joins TRBV27 to TRBJ2-3; unclear D gene. Looked up from germline, CDR1 is MNHEY and CDR2 is SMNVEV (reference sequence). This CDR3 has 15 amino acids. Trimming cost V 4 bases and J 2 bases, with 13 bases left between them. CDR3 loop: CASSSILRDTDTQYF. As DNA, the CDR3 is TGTGCCAGCAGTTCGATTCTGCGAGACACAGATACGCAGTATTTT.

This clone was seen a single time. The rearrangement joins TRBV29-1 to TRBJ2-7; D is unclear. V shed 6 bases and J shed 2 bases, with 17 bases lying between them. Per the germline V gene, CDR1 is SQVTM and CDR2 is ANQGSEA. The CDR3 loop spans 14 amino acids. The CDR3 DNA sequence: TGCAGCGTCGAAAAGGGTGGAAGGCCCTACGAGCAGTACTTC. Translating gives CSVEKGGRPYEQYF.

The chain links TRBV30 to TRBJ1-5; D is undetermined. V lost 3 bases and J lost 3, with 9 bases in between. This CDR3 has 13 residues. The germline CDR1 and CDR2 sequences are GTSNPN and SVGIG (reference sequence). The CDR3 region is CAWSPSYNQPQHF. The CDR3 nucleotides are TGTGCCTGGAGCCCCTCCTACAATCAGCCCCAGCATTTT.

V gene TRBV21-1 combines with J gene TRBJ2-4; the DNA was not used to check the table's D call, TRBD2. TRBV21-1 is assigned pseudogene status. The CDR3 loop spans 17 amino acids. The CDR3 DNA reads TGTGCCAGCAGCGCGATATTAGAAGTTCCGGCCAAAAACATTCAGTACTTC. Its protein is CASSAILEVPAKNIQYF.